This is a list of T cell receptor beta chains from one sample in a study of naive and memory T cell subsets. TCRdb re-called the 5' RACE reads with MiXCR, one entry per CDR3 protein. The sample lists around 30,000 distinct CDR3 sequences; about a sixth were seen once. These receptors all stem from a female donor in good health. Each CDR3 is given with its conserved first and last residue. The D gene is left open where the match is weak. Clone size is shown for a subset of rows, as once, few, many or a class of expanded clone.

J gene: TRBJ2-7; D gene: NA; CDR3 length: 13; V gene: TRBV6-6; clone size: NA; CDR3 DNA: TGTGCCAGCAGTTACTCGGGGGTGCGCGAGCAGTACTTC; CDR3 protein: CASSYSGVREQYF
J gene: TRBJ1-2; D gene: NA; CDR3 length: 12; V gene: TRBV6-2/TRBV6-3; clone size: few; CDR3 DNA: TGTGCCAGCAGTCTGGCTGTGGCTGGCTACACCTTC; CDR3 protein: CASSLAVAGYTF
J gene: TRBJ1-3; D gene: TRBD1; CDR3 length: 16; V gene: TRBV5-5; clone size: NA; CDR3 DNA: TGTGCCAGCAGCTTGCTAGCGGACAGGTCTGGAAACACCATATATTTT; CDR3 protein: CASSLLADRSGNTIYF
J gene: TRBJ2-7; D gene: TRBD1; CDR3 length: 15; V gene: TRBV6-5; clone size: many; CDR3 DNA: TGTGCCAGCAGTCCCCGACAGGGCAGCTCCTACGAGCAGTACTTC; CDR3 protein: CASSPRQGSSYEQYF
J gene: TRBJ1-1; D gene: NA; CDR3 length: 15; V gene: TRBV6-1; clone size: NA; CDR3 DNA: TGTGCCAGCAACGATAGGGCACAGGAGAACACTGAAGCTTTCTTT; CDR3 protein: CASNDRAQENTEAFF
J gene: TRBJ2-1; D gene: NA; CDR3 length: 14; V gene: TRBV6-5; clone size: few; CDR3 DNA: TGTGCCAGCAGTCCCTTGGGAGTACACAGTGAGCAGTTCTTC; CDR3 protein: CASSPLGVHSEQFF
J gene: TRBJ2-3; D gene: NA; CDR3 length: 15; V gene: TRBV7-2; clone size: NA; CDR3 DNA: TGTGCCAGCAGCTTAGCGGTCACGAGGCCAGATACGCAGTATTTT; CDR3 protein: CASSLAVTRPDTQYF
J gene: TRBJ2-1; D gene: TRBD2; CDR3 length: 18; V gene: TRBV6-5; clone size: few; CDR3 DNA: TGTGCCAGCAGTTACCCCCCGACTAGCGGGGGCCGTTACAATGAGCAGTTCTTC; CDR3 protein: CASSYPPTSGGRYNEQFF
J gene: TRBJ1-1; D gene: NA; CDR3 length: 14; V gene: TRBV6-5; clone size: few; CDR3 DNA: TGTGCCAGCAGGCACCGGGACACGAACACTGAAGCTTTCTTT; CDR3 protein: CASRHRDTNTEAFF
J gene: TRBJ1-1; D gene: TRBD1; CDR3 length: 18; V gene: TRBV4-2; clone size: few; CDR3 DNA: TGTGCCAGCAGCCAAGATAATGTGGGACAGGACATGAACACTGAAGCTTTCTTT; CDR3 protein: CASSQDNVGQDMNTEAFF
J gene: TRBJ2-7; D gene: NA; CDR3 length: 14; V gene: TRBV6-5; clone size: NA; CDR3 DNA: TGTGCCAGCAGTGGTAAAAGGGTTCCTCACGAGCAGTACTTC; CDR3 protein: CASSGKRVPHEQYF
J gene: TRBJ1-2; D gene: NA; CDR3 length: 12; V gene: TRBV6-4; clone size: many; CDR3 DNA: TGTGCCAGCAGTGACGGCCCCTATGGCTACACCTTC; CDR3 protein: CASSDGPYGYTF